These 11 T cell receptor beta chains were sequenced from one sample in a study of tissue T cells after allogeneic stem cell transplantation. The repertoire was sequenced with immunoSEQ multiplex PCR; TCRdb's copy has only in-frame clones and lacks some. The profile shows 8,000 to 9,000 clones, around 40% of them singletons. This sample's time point: mouse harvest day 7 after allogeneic transplant. Mouse grafts combined 10^7 T-cell-depleted bone marrow cells with 10^6 splenic CD5+ T cells. What was sequenced was skin. The origin of the receptors is a female BALB/c mouse given C57BL/6 T cells with graft-versus-host disease after an allogeneic hematopoietic cell transplant.

Notes on this clone: The gene names here belong to mouse. The read ends 1 residue before the CDR3 terminus; that terminus is restored from the germline J gene. This chain links TRBV26 with TRBJ2-1; 9 nucleotides agree with TRBD2. The CDR3 is made up of 14 amino acids. With V trimmed by 7 bases and J by 0 bases, 1 base remained unmatched. CDR1 is KGHPV and CDR2 is FQNQEV in the germline V gene (reference sequence). Here the CDR3 reads CASIWGGNYAEQFF. CDR3 bases read: TGTGCCAGCATCTGGGGGGGTAACTATGCTGAGCAGTTC.

To note about this clone: Gene names denote mouse genes. The sequenced fragment ends 1 residue before the CDR3 boundary, so the rest is inferred from the germline J gene. V is TRBV3 and J is TRBJ1-1; D is undetermined. Germline V gene data show CDR1 as SNHLY and CDR2 as FYNGKV (reference sequence). There are 14 residues in the CDR3. With 5 bases removed from V and 6 bases from J, the gap between germline ends came to 16 bases. The CDR3: CASSPDKSTSEVFF. CDR3 bases read: TGTGCCAGCAGCCCTGACAAAAGCACATCAGAAGTCTTC.

This clone is deemed medium-sized. The gene names here belong to mouse. The read halts 1 residue ahead of the CDR3 end, with the missing end drawn from the germline J gene. This chain connects TRBV26 to TRBJ1-3, with D possibly being TRBD1 (6 bases). The CDR3 has 15 amino acids. Trimming took off 0 bases at V and 0 bases at J, with 6 bases between the two ends. CDR1 and CDR2 from the germline V gene are KGHPV and FQNQEV (reference sequence). The covered CDR3 bases are TGTGCCAGCAGTCTGTCAGGGGGTTCTGGAAATACGCTCTAT. Its protein is CASSLSGGSGNTLY. The full CDR3 protein reads CASSLSGGSGNTLYF.

As regards this clone: The gene names here belong to mouse. The DNA ends 1 residue before the CDR3 does, and the rest of the CDR3 is filled in from the germline J gene. V usage is TRBV3 and J usage is TRBJ1-1, with 9 nucleotides matching TRBD1. The J segment lost 5 bases and the V segment lost 3 bases, leaving 1 base of the junction unmatched. The germline V gene encodes CDR1 SNHLY and CDR2 FYNGKV (reference sequence). This CDR3 region has 13 residues. The CDR3 is CASSFGQGTEVFF. The sequenced part of the CDR3 DNA is TGTGCCAGCAGCTTTGGACAGGGGACAGAAGTCTTC. The full variable domain, with the rest looked up from reference TRBV3 and TRBJ1-1, is GPKVLQIPSHQIIDMGQMVTLNCDPVSNHLYFYWYKQILGQQMEFLVNFYNGKVMEKSKLFKDQFSVERPDGSYFTLKIQPTALEDSAVYFCASSFGQGTEVFFGKGTRLTVV.

About this clone: Gene names and germline refer to mouse. The CDR3 end is not reached by the read, which stops 1 residue before it; the germline J gene fills it in. The chain employs TRBV23 and TRBJ1-4; no check of the table's D call, TRBD1, against the DNA was made. Germline loops: CDR1 KGHTA, CDR2 FQNQQP. The CDR3 length is 14 residues. The sequenced CDR3 bases are TGCTCCAGCAGTGCCCAGGGAGATGGCGAAAGATTATTT. Residues: CSSSAQGDGERLF. The full CDR3 sequence reads CSSSAQGDGERLFF.

In this sample, this clone turned up a few times. The genes and germline here are from mouse. The CDR3 is cut off 1 residue early in the read; its end comes from the germline J gene. V gene TRBV14 combines with J gene TRBJ2-4; D gene uncertain. Germline V gene data show CDR1 as SGHDT and CDR2 as FRDEAV. V shed 4 bases and J shed 7 bases, with 1 base lying between them. This CDR3 region has 9 residues. The CDR3 loop reads CASSHTLYF. Partial CDR3 DNA: TGTGCCAGCAGTCACACCTTGTAC.

Remarks on this clone: The gene names here belong to mouse. Other DNA sequences in this specimen translate into the identical CDR3. CDR3 sequence: CASSLGANTEVFF. Incomplete CDR3 DNA: TGTGCAAGCAGCTTAGGAGCAAACACAGAAGTCTTC. The chain employs TRBV16 and TRBJ1-1; D unresolved. The CDR3 is cut off 1 residue early in the read; its end comes from the germline J gene. This CDR3 spans 13 amino acids. The V gene lost 1 base and the J gene lost 0 bases, with 3 bases spanning the gap. From germline, CDR1 is SGHSA and CDR2 FRNQAP.

This clone rates as medium-sized. Gene and germline names: mouse. The part of the CDR3 DNA that was read is TGTGCCAGCAGTGACTACGGGACACCTAACTATGCTGAGCAGTTC. Encoded protein: CASSDYGTPNYAEQF. The full CDR3 reads CASSDYGTPNYAEQFF. The V call is TRBV13-1, the J call TRBJ2-1; D may be TRBD1 (6 bases). With the read ending 1 residue before the CDR3 end, the germline J gene is used to fill in that end. Germline V gene lookup returns CDR1 NSHNY and CDR2 SYGAGN. Deletions cut 2 bases from V and 0 bases from J, with 12 bases between. This CDR3 contains 16 residues.

For this clone: The junction departs from the called germline gene at one end, perhaps through a read error. Gene names follow the mouse nomenclature. The read gets to within 1 residue of the CDR3 end, and the germline J gene fills in the rest. The V gene is TRBV13-2, the J gene TRBJ2-7; 9 bases align to TRBD1. Germline V gives CDR1 NNHNN, CDR2 SYGAGS (reference sequence). The length of the CDR3 is 13 residues. Here the CDR3 reads CVSGTGTGYEQYF. CDR3 DNA, as far as it was read: TGTGTCAGCGGTACCGGGACAGGGTATGAACAGTAC.

Worth noting for this clone: All gene names here are mouse names. Coverage ceases 1 residue before the CDR3 finishes, and the germline J gene fills in the end. The V call is TRBV26, the J call TRBJ1-4, with D possibly matching TRBD1 (5 bases). Germline assignment: CDR1 KGHPV and CDR2 FQNQEV (reference sequence). Trimming took off 5 bases at V and 0 bases at J, with 7 bases between the two ends. CDR3 length equals 14 residues. The CDR3 bases that were read are TGTGCCAGCAGTAAGGACATTTCCAACGAAAGATTATTT. This encodes CASSKDISNERLF. In full, the CDR3 is CASSKDISNERLFF.

A word on this clone: Gene names are the mouse ones. The read ends 1 residue shy of where the CDR3 ends; the end is completed using the germline J gene. V is TRBV26 and J is TRBJ2-2, with no clear D. CDR1 is KGHPV, CDR2 FQNQEV, per germline (reference sequence). The CDR3 consists of 15 residues. V lost 4 bases, J lost 0 bases, and 9 bases lay in between. This CDR3 reads CASSPRLANTGQLYF. The sequenced part of the CDR3 DNA is TGTGCCAGCAGTCCCCGACTCGCAAACACCGGGCAGCTCTAC. Drawing the rest from reference TRBV26 and TRBJ2-2, the complete variable domain is NSKVIQTPRYLVKGQGQKAKMRCIPEKGHPVVFWYQQNKNNEFKFLINFQNQEVLQQIDMTEKRFSAECPSNSPCSLEIQSSEAGDSALYLCASSPRLANTGQLYFGEGSKLTVL.